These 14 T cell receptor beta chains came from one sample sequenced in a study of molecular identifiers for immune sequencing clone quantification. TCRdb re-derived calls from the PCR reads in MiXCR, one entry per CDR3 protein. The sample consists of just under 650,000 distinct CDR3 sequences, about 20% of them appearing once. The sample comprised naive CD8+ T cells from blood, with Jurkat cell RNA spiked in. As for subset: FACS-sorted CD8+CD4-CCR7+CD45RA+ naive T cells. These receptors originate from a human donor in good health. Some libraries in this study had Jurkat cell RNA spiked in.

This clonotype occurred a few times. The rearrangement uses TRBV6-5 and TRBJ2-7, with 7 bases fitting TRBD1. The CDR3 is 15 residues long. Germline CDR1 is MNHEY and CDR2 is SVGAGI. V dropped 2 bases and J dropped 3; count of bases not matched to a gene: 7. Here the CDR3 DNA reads TGTGCCAGCAGTTACAGGGACAGCTATATCTACGAGCAGTACTTC. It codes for CASSYRDSYIYEQYF.

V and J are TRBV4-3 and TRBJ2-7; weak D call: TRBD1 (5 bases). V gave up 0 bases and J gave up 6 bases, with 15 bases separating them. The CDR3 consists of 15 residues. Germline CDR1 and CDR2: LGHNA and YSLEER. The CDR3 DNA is TGCGCCAGCAGCCAAGATCACGGCAGGGCCTGCGAGCAGTACTTC. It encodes CASSQDHGRACEQYF.

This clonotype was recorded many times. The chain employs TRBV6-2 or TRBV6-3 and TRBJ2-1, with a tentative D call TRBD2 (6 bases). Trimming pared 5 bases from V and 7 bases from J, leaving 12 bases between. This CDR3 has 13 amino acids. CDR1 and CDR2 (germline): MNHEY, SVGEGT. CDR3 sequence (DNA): TGTGCCAGCAGTACCGGGGGAGAGAATGAGCAGTTCTTC. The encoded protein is CASSTGGENEQFF.

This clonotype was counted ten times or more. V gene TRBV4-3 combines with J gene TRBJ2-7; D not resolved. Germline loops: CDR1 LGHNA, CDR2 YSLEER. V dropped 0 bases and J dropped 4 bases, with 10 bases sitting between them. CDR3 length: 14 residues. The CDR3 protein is CASSQDFMGYEQYF. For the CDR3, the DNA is TGCGCCAGCAGCCAAGATTTTATGGGTTACGAGCAGTACTTC.

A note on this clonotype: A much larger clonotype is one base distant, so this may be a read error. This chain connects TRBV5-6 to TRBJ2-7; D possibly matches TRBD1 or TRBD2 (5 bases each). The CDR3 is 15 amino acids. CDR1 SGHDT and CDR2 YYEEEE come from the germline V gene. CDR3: CASSPGQNLDYEQHF. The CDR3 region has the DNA TGTGCCAGCAGCCCGGGGCAGAACCTTGACTACGAGCAGCACTTC.

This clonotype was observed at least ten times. The CDR3 region has the DNA TGTGCCAGTAGTATAACTAGCGGGAGTCCTGATACGCAGTATTTT. Its translation is CASSITSGSPDTQYF. The chain joins TRBV19 to TRBJ2-3, with 11 bases aligning to TRBD2. The CDR3 extends over 15 amino acids. The V gene's germline CDR1 is LNHDA and CDR2 SQIVND (reference sequence). The trim removed 2 bases at V and 6 bases at J, leaving 4 bases unmatched.

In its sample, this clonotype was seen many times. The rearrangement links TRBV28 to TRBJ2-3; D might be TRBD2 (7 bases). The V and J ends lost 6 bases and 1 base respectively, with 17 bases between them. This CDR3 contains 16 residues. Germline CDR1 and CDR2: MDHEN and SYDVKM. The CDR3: CASRKWGGLGTDTQYF. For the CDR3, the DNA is TGTGCCAGCAGGAAATGGGGGGGGCTAGGCACAGATACGCAGTATTTT.

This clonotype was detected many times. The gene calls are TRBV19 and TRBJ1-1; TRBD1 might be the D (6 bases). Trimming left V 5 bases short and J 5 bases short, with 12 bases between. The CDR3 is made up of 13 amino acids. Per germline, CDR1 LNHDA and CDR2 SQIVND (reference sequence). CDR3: CASSAGVGTEAFF. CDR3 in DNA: TGTGCCAGTAGTGCAGGGGTCGGAACTGAAGCTTTCTTT.

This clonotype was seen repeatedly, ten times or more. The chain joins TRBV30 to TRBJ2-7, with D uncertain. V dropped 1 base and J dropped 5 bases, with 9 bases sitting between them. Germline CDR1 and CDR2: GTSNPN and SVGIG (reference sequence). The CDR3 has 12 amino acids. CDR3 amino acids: CAWSATANEQYF. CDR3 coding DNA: TGTGCCTGGAGTGCAACAGCTAACGAGCAGTACTTC.

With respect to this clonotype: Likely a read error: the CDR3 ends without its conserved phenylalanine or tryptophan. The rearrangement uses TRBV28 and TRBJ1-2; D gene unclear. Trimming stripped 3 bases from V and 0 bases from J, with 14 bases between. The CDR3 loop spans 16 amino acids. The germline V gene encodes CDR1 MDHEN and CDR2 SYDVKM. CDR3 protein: CASSFRDYSPNYGYTL. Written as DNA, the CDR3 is TGTGCCAGCAGTTTTCGCGACTACAGTCCTAACTATGGCTACACCCTC.

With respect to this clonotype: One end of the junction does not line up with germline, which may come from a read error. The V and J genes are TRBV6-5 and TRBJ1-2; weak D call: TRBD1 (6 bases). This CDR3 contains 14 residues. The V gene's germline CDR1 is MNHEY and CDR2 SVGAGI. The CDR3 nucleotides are TGTGCCAGCAGTTACGGGGGCGGGGGGACCGACTTATTCTTC. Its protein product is CASSYGGGGTDLFF.

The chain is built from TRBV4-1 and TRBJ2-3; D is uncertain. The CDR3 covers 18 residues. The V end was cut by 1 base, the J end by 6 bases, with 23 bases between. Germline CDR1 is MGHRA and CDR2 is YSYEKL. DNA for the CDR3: TGCGCCAGCAGCCAAGTCATAACCTCCTCTTACCGATTCGATACGCAGTATTTT. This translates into CASSQVITSSYRFDTQYF.

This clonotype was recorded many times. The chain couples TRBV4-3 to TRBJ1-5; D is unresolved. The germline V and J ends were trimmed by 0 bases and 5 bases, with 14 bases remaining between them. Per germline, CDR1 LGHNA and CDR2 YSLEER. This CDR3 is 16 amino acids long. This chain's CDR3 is CASSQDRGGLYQPQHF. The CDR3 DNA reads TGCGCCAGCAGCCAAGATCGGGGTGGTCTTTATCAGCCCCAGCATTTT.

The CDR3 DNA reads TGTGCCAGCAGCTTATGGAGGGCCGAAGCTTTCTTT. Protein sequence: CASSLWRAEAFF. V and J are TRBV11-2 and TRBJ1-1; D gene unclear. The CDR3 covers 12 residues. V was trimmed by 2 bases and J by 8 bases, leaving 9 bases between them. Germline V gene lookup returns CDR1 SGHAT and CDR2 FQNNGV.